Sequencing of this T cell receptor beta chain was carried out in a study of T-cell memory formation after mild COVID-19. TCRdb fed the 5' RACE reads into MiXCR, producing one record per CDR3 protein. This sample has about 240,000 distinct CDR3 sequences, with approximately 9% found just once. Germline V gene lookup returns CDR1 SNHLY and CDR2 FYNNEI. Trimming removed 7 bases from V and 0 bases from J; junction bases left unmatched: 6. CDR3 size: 15 residues. The TCR sequence derives from a man between 18 and 35 years old who had mild COVID-19 (a few samples of this study predate the infection). Cell type and time point are not known. V gene TRBV2 combines with J gene TRBJ2-4, with 7 nucleotides matching TRBD2. Input material: PBMCs or a T cell subset sorted from them (not recorded which). The CDR3 loop is CASKTGGLAKNIQYF. The CDR3 coding sequence is TGTGCCAGCAAGACGGGGGGACTAGCCAAAAACATTCAGTACTTC.